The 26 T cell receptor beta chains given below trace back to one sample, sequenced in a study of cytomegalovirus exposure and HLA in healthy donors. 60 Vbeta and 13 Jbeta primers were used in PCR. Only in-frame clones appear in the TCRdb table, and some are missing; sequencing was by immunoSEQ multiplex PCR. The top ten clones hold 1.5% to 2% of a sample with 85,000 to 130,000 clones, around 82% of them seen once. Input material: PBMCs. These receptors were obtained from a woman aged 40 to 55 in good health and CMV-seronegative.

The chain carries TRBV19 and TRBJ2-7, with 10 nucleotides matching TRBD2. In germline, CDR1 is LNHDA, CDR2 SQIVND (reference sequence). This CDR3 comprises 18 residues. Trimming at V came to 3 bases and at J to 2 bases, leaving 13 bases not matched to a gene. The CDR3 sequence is CASSMKAGGLPRPYEQYF. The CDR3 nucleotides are TGTGCCAGTAGTATGAAAGCGGGAGGGCTTCCCCGACCCTACGAGCAGTACTTC.

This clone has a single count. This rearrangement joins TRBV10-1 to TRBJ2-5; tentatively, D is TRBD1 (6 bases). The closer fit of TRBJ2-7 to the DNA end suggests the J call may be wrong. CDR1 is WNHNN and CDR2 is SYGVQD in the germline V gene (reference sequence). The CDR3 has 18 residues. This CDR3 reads CASSESISQQGFSYEQYF. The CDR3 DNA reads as TGCGCCAGCAGTGAGTCGATTTCCCAACAGGGCTTCTCCTACGAGCAGTACTTC.

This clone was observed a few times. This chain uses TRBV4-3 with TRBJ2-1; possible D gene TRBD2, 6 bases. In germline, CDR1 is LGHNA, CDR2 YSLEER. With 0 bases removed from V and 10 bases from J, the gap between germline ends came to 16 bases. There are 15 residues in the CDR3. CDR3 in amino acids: CASSQESLAAHEQFF. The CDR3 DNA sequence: TGCGCCAGCAGCCAAGAGTCACTAGCCGCCCACGAGCAGTTCTTC.

The CDR3 spells CASSFGGETQYF. In DNA, the CDR3 is TGTGCCAGCAGTTTTGGGGGGGAAACGCAGTATTTT. The chain carries TRBV27 and TRBJ2-3; 7 nucleotides match TRBD2. Germline loops: CDR1 MNHEY, CDR2 SMNVEV (reference sequence). The V segment lost 3 bases and the J segment 9 bases; nucleotides outside the gene matches: 3. The CDR3 has 12 amino acids.

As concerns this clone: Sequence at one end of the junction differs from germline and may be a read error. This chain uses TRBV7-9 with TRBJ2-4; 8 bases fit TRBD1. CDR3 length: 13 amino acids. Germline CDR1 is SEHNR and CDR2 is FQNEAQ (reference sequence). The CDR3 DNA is TGTTCCAGCAGCGTGAAGGACAGGGTCCTTCAGTACTTC. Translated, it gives CSSSVKDRVLQYF.

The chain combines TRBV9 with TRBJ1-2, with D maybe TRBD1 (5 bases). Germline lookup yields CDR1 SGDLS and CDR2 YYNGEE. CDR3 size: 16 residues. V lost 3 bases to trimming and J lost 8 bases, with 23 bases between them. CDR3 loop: CASSGTGTLLSIGYTF. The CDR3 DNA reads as TGTGCCAGCAGCGGAACCGGGACTCTCTTATCGATCGGCTACACCTTC.

The CDR3 loop is CASSISMRAKNIQYF. In DNA, the CDR3 is TGTGCCAGCAGTATTAGCATGAGGGCCAAAAACATTCAGTACTTC. This sequence joins TRBV6-5 and TRBJ2-4; D is undetermined. With 5 bases removed from V and 1 base from J, the gap between germline ends came to 12 bases. Per the germline V gene, CDR1 is MNHEY and CDR2 is SVGAGI. The CDR3 runs 15 residues.

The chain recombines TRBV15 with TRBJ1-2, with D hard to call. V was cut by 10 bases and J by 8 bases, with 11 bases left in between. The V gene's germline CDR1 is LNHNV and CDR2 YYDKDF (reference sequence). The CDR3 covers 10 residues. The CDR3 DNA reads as TGTGCCATACGACCGGGGGGCTACACCTTC. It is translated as CAIRPGGYTF.

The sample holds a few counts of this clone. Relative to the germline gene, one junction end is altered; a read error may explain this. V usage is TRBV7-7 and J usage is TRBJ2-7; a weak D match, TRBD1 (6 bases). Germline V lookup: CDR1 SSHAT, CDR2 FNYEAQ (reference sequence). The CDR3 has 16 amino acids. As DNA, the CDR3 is TGTGCTAGCAGCTTAGGCCCGAGTGAAGGGGGCTACGAGCAGTACTTC. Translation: CASSLGPSEGGYEQYF.

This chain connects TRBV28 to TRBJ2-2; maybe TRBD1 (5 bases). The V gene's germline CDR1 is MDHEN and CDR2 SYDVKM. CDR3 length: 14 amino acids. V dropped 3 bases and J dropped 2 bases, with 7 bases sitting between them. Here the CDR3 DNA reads TGTGCCAGCAGTTTTGGACAAAACACCGGGGAGCTGTTTTTT. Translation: CASSFGQNTGELFF.

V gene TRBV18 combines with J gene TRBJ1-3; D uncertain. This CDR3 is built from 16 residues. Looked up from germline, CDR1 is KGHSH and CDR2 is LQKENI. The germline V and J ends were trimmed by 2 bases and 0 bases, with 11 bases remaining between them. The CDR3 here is CASSPDMVSSGNTIYF. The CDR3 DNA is TGTGCCAGCTCACCAGATATGGTGAGCTCTGGAAACACCATATATTTT.

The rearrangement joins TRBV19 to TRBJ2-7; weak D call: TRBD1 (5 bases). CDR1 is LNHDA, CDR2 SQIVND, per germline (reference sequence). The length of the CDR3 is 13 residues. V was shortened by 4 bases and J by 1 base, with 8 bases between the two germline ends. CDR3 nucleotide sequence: TGTGCCAGTAGTACAACAGGATCCTACGAGCAGTACTTC. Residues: CASSTTGSYEQYF.

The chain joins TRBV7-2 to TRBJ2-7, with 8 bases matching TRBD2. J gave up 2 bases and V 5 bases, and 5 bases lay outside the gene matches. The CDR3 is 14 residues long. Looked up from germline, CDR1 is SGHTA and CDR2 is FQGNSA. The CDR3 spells CASSPGTRPYEQYF. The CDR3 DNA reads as TGTGCCAGCAGCCCCGGGACTAGGCCCTACGAGCAGTACTTC. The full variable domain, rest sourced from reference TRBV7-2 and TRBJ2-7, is GAGVSQSPSNKVTEKGKDVELRCDPISGHTALYWYRQSLGQGLEFLIYFQGNSAPDKSGLPSDRFSAERTGGSVSTLTIQRTQQEDSAVYLCASSPGTRPYEQYFGPGTRLTVT.

The CDR3 sequence: CASNGLAGGRDTQYF. The CDR3 nucleotides read TGTGCCAGTAATGGACTAGCGGGAGGGAGGGATACGCAGTATTTT. The V gene is TRBV19, the J gene TRBJ2-3, with 15 bases lining up with TRBD2. The V segment lost 7 bases and the J segment 6 bases; nucleotides outside the gene matches: 5. CDR1 and CDR2 from the germline V gene are LNHDA and SQIVND (reference sequence). The CDR3 is 15 residues long.

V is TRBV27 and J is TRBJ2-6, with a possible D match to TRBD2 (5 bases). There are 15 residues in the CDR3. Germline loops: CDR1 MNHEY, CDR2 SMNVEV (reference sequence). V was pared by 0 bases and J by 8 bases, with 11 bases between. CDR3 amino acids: CASSLSGLLSNVLTF. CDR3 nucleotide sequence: TGTGCCAGCAGTTTATCCGGACTGCTCTCCAACGTCCTGACTTTC.

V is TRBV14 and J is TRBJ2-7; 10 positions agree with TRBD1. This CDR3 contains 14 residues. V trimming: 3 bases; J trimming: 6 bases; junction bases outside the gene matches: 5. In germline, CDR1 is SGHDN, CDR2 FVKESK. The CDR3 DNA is TGTGCCAGCAGCCACCCGGGACAGGGGACCGAGCAGTACTTC. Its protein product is CASSHPGQGTEQYF.

The CDR3 reads CASSPQGTSTDTQYF. The CDR3 nucleotides are TGTGCCAGCAGCCCCCAGGGCACTAGCACAGATACGCAGTATTTT. This chain connects TRBV4-2 to TRBJ2-3, with TRBD1 as a possible D gene (5 bases). CDR3 length equals 15 residues. V lost 4 bases and J lost 0, with 11 bases in between. In germline, CDR1 is LGHNA, CDR2 YNFKEQ.

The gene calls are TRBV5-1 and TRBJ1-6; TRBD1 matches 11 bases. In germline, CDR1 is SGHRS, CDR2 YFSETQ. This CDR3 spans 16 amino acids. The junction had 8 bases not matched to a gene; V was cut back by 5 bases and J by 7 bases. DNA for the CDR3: TGCGCCAGCAGGGGGTCCCGGGACAGGGGGAATTCACCCCTCCACTTT. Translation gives CASRGSRDRGNSPLHF.

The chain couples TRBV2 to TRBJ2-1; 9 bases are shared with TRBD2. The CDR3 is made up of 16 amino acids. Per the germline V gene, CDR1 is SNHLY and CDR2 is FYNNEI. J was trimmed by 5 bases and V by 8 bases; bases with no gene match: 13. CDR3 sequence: CASVRGASGIDNEQFF. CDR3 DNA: TGTGCCAGCGTCCGAGGGGCTAGCGGGATCGACAATGAGCAGTTCTTC.

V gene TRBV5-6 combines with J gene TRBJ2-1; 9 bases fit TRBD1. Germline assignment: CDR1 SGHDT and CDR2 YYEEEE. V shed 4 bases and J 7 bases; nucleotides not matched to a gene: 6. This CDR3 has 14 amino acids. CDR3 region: CASSRAGTGNEQFF. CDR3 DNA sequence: TGTGCCAGCAGCCGCGCCGGGACAGGGAATGAGCAGTTCTTC. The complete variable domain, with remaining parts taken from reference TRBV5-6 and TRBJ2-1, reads DAGVTQSPTHLIKTRGQQVTLRCSPKSGHDTVSWYQQALGQGPQFIFQYYEEEERQRGNFPDRFSGHQFPNYSSELNVNALLLGDSALYLCASSRAGTGNEQFFGPGTRLTVL.

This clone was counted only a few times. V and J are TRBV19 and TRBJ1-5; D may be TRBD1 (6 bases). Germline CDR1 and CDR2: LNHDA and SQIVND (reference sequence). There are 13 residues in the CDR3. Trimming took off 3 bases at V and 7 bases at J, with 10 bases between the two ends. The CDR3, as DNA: TGTGCCAGTAGTATCAGGGGCGGACAGCCCCAGCATTTT. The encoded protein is CASSIRGGQPQHF.

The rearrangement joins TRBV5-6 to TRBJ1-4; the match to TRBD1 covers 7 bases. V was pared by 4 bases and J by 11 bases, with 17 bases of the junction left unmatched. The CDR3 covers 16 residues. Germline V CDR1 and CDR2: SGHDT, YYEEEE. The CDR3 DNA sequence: TGTGCCAGCAGCCCCTCGTTACAGGGGCAGGGTGGGAAACTGTTTTTT. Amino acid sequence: CASSPSLQGQGGKLFF.

CDR3 coding DNA: TGTGCCAGCAGCTGGAGGGGCGTCACTGGAAACACCATATATTTT. Protein sequence: CASSWRGVTGNTIYF. The chain has TRBV13 and TRBJ1-3; weak D call: TRBD1 (5 bases). V gave up 4 bases and J gave up 2 bases, with 12 bases separating them. The length of the CDR3 is 15 residues. Germline V CDR1 and CDR2: PRHDT, FYEKMQ (reference sequence).

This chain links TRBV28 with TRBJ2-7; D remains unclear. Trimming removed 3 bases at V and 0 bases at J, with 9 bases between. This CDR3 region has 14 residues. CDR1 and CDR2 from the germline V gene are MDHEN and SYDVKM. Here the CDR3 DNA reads TGTGCCAGCAGTTTCTACTTTAGCTCCTACGAGCAGTACTTC. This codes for CASSFYFSSYEQYF.

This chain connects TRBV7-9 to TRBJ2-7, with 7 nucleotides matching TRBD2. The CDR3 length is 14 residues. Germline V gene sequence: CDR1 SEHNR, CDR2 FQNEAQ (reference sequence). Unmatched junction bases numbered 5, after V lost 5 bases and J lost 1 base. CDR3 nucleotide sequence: TGTGCCAGCAGCGCGACTAGCAGGTCCTACGAGCAGTACTTC. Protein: CASSATSRSYEQYF.

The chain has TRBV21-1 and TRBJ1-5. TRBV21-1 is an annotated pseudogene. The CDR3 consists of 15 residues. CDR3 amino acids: CASSKWGRDNQPQHF. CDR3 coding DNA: TGTGCCAGCAGCAAATGGGGGAGGGACAATCAGCCCCAGCATTTT.